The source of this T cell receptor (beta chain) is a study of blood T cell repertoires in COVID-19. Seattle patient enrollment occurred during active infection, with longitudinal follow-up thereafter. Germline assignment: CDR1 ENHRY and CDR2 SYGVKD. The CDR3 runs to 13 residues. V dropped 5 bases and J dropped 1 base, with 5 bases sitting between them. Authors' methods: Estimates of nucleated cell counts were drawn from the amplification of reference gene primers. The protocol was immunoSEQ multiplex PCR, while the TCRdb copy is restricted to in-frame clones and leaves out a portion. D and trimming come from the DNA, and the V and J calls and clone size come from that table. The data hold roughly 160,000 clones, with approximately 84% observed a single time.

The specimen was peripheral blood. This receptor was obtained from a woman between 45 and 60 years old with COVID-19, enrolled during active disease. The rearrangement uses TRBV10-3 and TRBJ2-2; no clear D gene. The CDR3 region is CAISPGNTGELFF. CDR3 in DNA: TGTGCCATCAGTCCGGGGAACACCGGGGAGCTGTTTTTT.